The TCR beta chain under discussion was sequenced for a study of blood T cell repertoires in COVID-19. Germline values: CDR1 LGHDT, CDR2 YNNKEL (reference sequence). This CDR3 contains 15 residues. V gave up 1 base and J gave up 3 bases, with 13 bases separating them. The assay was immunoSEQ multiplex PCR, and TCRdb's table has in-frame clones only and misses some. The table lists under 150,000 clones, 85% of them singletons. This clone was observed a single time. The V and J genes are TRBV3-1 (or the pseudogene TRBV3-2) and TRBJ2-7; D is possibly TRBD1 (5 bases). Sequenced: peripheral blood. The TCR was taken from a man in his forties with acute or convalescent COVID-19. CDR3 nucleotide sequence: TGTGCCAGCAGCCAAGGTATGGGGCCGGGCTACGAGCAGTACTTC. Its protein product is CASSQGMGPGYEQYF.